This T cell receptor (beta chain) was recovered during a study of radiotherapy plus CTLA-4 blockade in lung cancer. Study background: In 18% of patients, objective responses were seen; 30% to 35% had disease control.

CDR1 and CDR2 from the germline V gene are MNHNS and SASEGT. Deletions cut 2 bases from V and 1 base from J, with 6 bases between. CDR3 length: 13 residues. Comment on this clone: Its antigen is unknown.

Points from the study as a whole: Strongest reported response predictors: early blood clone changes and post-radiation interferon-beta.

The protocol was immunoSEQ multiplex PCR, while the TCRdb copy is restricted to in-frame clones and leaves out a portion. This table has about 49,000 clones, roughly 84% appearing once. Focal radiation was given together with CTLA-4 blockade (ipilimumab) to patients with chemo-refractory metastatic non-small-cell lung cancer. Sequencing was performed on peripheral blood, taken from a patient treated with radiotherapy plus ipilimumab. This chain joins TRBV6-1 and TRBJ2-7; D ambiguous. The TCR comes from a human donor with non-small cell lung cancer whose response to radiotherapy plus ipilimumab could not be evaluated. CDR3 sequence reads: CASSEPLSYEQYF. CDR3 sequence (DNA): TGTGCCAGCAGTGAACCGCTATCCTACGAGCAGTACTTC.